This passage covers 8 T cell receptor beta chains from one sample sequenced in a study of T-cell reconstitution after alpha-beta-depleted transplantation in children. Preparation of the TCRbeta library involved a method that used unique molecular identifiers. TCRdb reprocessed the PCR reads with MiXCR, giving one entry per CDR3 protein. This repertoire shows about 500,000 distinct CDR3 sequences, more than 9.5% found once; its top ten account for 11% to 15%. Sequenced material: PBMCs, mostly from graft donor cells, taken 180 days after TCRalphabeta/CD19-depleted stem cell transplant. These receptors were collected from a female patient aged 2-15 years who had a stem cell transplant for aplastic anemia, so the T cells may come from the graft donor.

This clonotype has a handful of counts. V usage is TRBV7-9 and J usage is TRBJ2-3; no firm D call. Trimming cost V 1 base and J 2 bases, with 13 bases left between them. The CDR3 covers 16 residues. Looked up from germline, CDR1 is SEHNR and CDR2 is FQNEAQ (reference sequence). The CDR3: CASSLVETRNTDTQYF. In nucleotides, the CDR3 is TGTGCCAGCAGCTTAGTGGAGACCCGAAACACAGATACGCAGTATTTT.

In this sample, this clonotype turned up a few times. The chain uses TRBV24-1 and TRBJ2-4; no reliable D call. Trimming left V 3 bases short and J 7 bases short, with 9 bases between. In germline, CDR1 is KGHDR, CDR2 SFDVKD. CDR3 length equals 13 residues. The CDR3 here is CATSDNPGNIQYF. The CDR3 DNA follows: TGTGCCACCAGTGATAATCCCGGTAACATTCAGTACTTC.

The chain is built from TRBV20-1 and TRBJ2-3; no clear D gene. Germline assignment: CDR1 DFQATT and CDR2 SNEGSKA (reference sequence). The CDR3 has 12 amino acids. V gave up 7 bases and J gave up 2 bases, with 10 bases separating them. The chain's CDR3 is CSGQHTTDTQYF. The CDR3 DNA follows: TGCAGTGGTCAGCACACCACAGATACGCAGTATTTT.

This clonotype has a handful of counts. This chain connects TRBV15 to TRBJ2-7; 9 bases line up with TRBD2. Trimming cost V 0 bases and J 7 bases; bases outside gene matches: 10. CDR3 length: 16 amino acids. The V gene's germline CDR1 is LNHNV and CDR2 YYDKDF (reference sequence). The CDR3 bases are TGTGCCACCAGCAGAGATTATGCGGGAGGGTCGGGAGAGCAGTACTTC. Translation gives CATSRDYAGGSGEQYF.

This rearrangement joins TRBV18 to TRBJ2-7; 13 bases are shared with TRBD2. Germline-derived CDR1 and CDR2 are KGHSH and LQKENI. The CDR3 covers 19 residues. J was trimmed by 5 bases and V by 3 bases; bases with no gene match: 16. The CDR3 is CASSPRRLTSGRMVHEQYV. The CDR3 DNA sequence: TGTGCCAGCTCACCGCGCCGACTGACTAGCGGGAGGATGGTCCACGAGCAGTACGTC.

The rearrangement joins TRBV10-1 to TRBJ2-2, with 8 positions matching TRBD1. Germline V gene lookup returns CDR1 WNHNN and CDR2 SYGVQD (reference sequence). J was trimmed by 3 bases and V by 3 bases; bases with no gene match: 15. This CDR3 spans 19 amino acids. The CDR3 DNA follows: TGCGCCAGCAGTGAAAAGACAGGGGCAAGGGGGGTCGACACCGGGGAGCTGTTTTTT. It codes for CASSEKTGARGVDTGELFF.

The genes are TRBV20-1 and TRBJ2-4; TRBD2 matches 7 bases. Germline V CDR1 and CDR2: DFQATT, SNEGSKA (reference sequence). This CDR3 region has 15 residues. Losses at the gene ends were 3 bases for V and 5 bases for J; bases not matched to a gene: 10. The CDR3 bases are TGCAGTGCTAGGACAATTAGCGGGTCTGAAAACATTCAGTACTTC. Translated: CSARTISGSENIQYF.

The genes are TRBV7-2 and TRBJ2-3; D gene unclear. The length of the CDR3 is 14 residues. Germline values: CDR1 SGHTA, CDR2 FQGNSA. V dropped 1 base and J dropped 4 bases, with 9 bases sitting between them. CDR3 protein: CASSLGRAPDTQYF. The CDR3 DNA is TGTGCCAGCAGCTTAGGCCGGGCCCCAGATACGCAGTATTTT.